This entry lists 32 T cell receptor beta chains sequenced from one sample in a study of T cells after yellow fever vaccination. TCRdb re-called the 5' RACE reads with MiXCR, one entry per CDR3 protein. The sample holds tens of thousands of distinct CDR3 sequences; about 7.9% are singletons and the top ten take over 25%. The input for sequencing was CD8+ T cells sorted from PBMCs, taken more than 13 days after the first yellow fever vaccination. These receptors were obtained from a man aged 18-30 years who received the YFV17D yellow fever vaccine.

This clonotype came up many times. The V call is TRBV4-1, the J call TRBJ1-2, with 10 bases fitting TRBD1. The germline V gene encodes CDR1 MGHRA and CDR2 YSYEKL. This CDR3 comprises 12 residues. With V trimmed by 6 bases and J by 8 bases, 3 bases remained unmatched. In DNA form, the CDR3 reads TGCGCCAGCAGGCAGGGACAGGGGGGCTACACCTTC. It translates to CASRQGQGGYTF.

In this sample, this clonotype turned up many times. The CDR3 coding sequence is TGTGCCAGCAGCCAAGAATGGGGATCTGGAAACACCATATATTTT. Amino acid sequence: CASSQEWGSGNTIYF. The rearrangement joins TRBV4-2 to TRBJ1-3; D unclear. Germline V gene data show CDR1 as LGHNA and CDR2 as YNFKEQ. The CDR3 has 15 amino acids. Deletions cut 0 bases from V and 1 base from J, with 7 bases between.

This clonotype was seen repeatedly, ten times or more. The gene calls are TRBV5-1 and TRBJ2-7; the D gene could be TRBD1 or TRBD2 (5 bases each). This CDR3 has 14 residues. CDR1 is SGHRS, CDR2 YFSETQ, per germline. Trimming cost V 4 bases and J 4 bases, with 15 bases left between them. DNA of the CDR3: TGCGCCAGCAGCAGGCCCGGGGCCCGGTACGAGCAGTACTTC. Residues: CASSRPGARYEQYF. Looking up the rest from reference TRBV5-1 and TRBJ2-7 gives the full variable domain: KAGVTQTPRYLIKTRGQQVTLSCSPISGHRSVSWYQQTPGQGLQFLFEYFSETQRNKGNFPGRFSGRQFSNSRSEMNVSTLELGDSALYLCASSRPGARYEQYFGPGTRLTVT.

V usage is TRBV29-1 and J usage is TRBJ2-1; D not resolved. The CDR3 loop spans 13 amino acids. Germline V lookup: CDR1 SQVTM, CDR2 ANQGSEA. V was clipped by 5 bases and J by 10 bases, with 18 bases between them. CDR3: CSVLPSSEMEQFF. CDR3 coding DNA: TGCAGCGTTCTCCCGTCCTCAGAAATGGAGCAGTTCTTC.

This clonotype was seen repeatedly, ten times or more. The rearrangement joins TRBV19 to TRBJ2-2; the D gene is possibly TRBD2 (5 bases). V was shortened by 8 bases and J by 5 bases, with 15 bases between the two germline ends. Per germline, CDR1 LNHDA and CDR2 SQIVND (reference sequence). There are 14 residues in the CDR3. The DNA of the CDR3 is TGTGCCAGTCGCCCGGTCGGCGGGACCGGGGAGCTGTTTTTT. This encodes CASRPVGGTGELFF. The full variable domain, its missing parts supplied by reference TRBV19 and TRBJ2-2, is DGGITQSPKYLFRKEGQNVTLSCEQNLNHDAMYWYRQDPGQGLRLIYYSQIVNDFQKGDIAEGYSVSREKKESFPLTVTSAQKNPTAFYLCASRPVGGTGELFFGEGSRLTVL.

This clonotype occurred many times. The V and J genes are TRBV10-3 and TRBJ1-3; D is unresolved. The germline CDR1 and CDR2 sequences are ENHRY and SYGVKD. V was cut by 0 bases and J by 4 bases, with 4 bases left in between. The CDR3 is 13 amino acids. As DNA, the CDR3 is TGTGCCATCAGTGAGTCCAGCGGAAACACCATATATTTT. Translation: CAISESSGNTIYF.

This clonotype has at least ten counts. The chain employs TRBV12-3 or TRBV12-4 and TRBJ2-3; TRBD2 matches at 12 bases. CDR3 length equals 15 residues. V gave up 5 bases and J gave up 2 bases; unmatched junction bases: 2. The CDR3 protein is CASSRLAGVTDTQYF. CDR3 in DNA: TGTGCCAGCAGTCGACTAGCGGGGGTCACAGATACGCAGTATTTT.

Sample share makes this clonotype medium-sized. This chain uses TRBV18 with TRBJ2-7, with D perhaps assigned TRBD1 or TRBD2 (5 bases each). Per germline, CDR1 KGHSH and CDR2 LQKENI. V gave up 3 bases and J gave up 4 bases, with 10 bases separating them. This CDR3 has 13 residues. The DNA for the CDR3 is TGTGCCAGCTCACCGGGGGAACTTTACGAGCAGTACTTC. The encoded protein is CASSPGELYEQYF.

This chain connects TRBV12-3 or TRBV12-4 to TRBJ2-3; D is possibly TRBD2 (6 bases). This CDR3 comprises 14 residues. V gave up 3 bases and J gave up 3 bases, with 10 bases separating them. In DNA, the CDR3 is TGTGCCAGCAGTTTGGTGGCGGGGACAGATACGCAGTATTTT. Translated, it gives CASSLVAGTDTQYF.

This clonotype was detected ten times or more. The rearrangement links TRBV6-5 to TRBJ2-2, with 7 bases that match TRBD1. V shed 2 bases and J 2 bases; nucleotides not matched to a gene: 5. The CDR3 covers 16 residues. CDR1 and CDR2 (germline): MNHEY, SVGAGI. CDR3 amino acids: CASSYGTEYNTGELFF. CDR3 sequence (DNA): TGTGCCAGCAGTTACGGGACAGAGTACAACACCGGGGAGCTGTTTTTT.

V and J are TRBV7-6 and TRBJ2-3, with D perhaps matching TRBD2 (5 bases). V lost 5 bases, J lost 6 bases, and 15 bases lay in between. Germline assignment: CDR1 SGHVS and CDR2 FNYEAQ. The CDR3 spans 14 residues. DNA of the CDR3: TGTGCCAGCAGCCCCGAGCCGGGGTCCGATACGCAGTATTTT. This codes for CASSPEPGSDTQYF.

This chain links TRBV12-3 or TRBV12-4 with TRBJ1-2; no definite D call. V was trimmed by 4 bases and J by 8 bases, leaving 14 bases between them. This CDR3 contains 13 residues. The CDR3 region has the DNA TGTGCCAGCAGTTCCTCCACATTGGGGGGCTACACCTTC. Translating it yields CASSSSTLGGYTF.

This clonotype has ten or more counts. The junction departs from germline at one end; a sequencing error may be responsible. CDR3 in amino acids: CASSLASPEQFF. The CDR3 nucleotides read TGTGCCAGCAGCCTAGCGAGCCCGGAGCAGTTCTTC. V gene TRBV7-9 combines with J gene TRBJ2-1, with D tentatively TRBD2 (6 bases). Germline V lookup: CDR1 SEHNR, CDR2 FQNEAQ (reference sequence). The CDR3 extends over 12 amino acids. The complete variable domain, with remaining parts taken from reference TRBV7-9 and TRBJ2-1, reads DTGVSQNPRHKITKRGQNVTFRCDPISEHNRLYWYRQTLGQGPEFLTYFQNEAQLEKSRLLSDRFSAERPKGSFSTLEIQRTEQGDSAMYLCASSLASPEQFFGPGTRLTVL.

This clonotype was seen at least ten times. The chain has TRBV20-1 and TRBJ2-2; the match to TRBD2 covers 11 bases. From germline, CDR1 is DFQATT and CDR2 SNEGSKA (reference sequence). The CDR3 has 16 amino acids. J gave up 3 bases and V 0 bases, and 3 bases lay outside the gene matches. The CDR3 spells CSARDPSGGHTGELFF. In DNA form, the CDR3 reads TGCAGTGCTAGAGATCCTAGCGGGGGGCACACCGGGGAGCTGTTTTTT.

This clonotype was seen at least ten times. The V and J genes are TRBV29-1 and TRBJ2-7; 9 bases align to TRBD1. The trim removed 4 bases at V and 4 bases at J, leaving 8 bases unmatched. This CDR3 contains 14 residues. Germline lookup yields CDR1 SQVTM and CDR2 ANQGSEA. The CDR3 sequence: CSVAPRDREYEQYF. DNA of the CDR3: TGCAGCGTTGCACCCCGGGACAGGGAATACGAGCAGTACTTC.

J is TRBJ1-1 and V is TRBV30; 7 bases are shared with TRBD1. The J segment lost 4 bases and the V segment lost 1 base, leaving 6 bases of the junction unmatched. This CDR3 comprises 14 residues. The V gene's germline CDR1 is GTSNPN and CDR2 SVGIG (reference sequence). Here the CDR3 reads CAWSALQGGTEAFF. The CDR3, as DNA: TGTGCCTGGAGTGCACTCCAGGGGGGCACTGAAGCTTTCTTT.

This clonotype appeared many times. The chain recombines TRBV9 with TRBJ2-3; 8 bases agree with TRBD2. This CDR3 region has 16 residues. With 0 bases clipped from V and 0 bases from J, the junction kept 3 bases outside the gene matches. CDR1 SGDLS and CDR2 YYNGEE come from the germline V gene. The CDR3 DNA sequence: TGTGCCAGCAGCGTAGAGAGCGGGGGAAGCACAGATACGCAGTATTTT. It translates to CASSVESGGSTDTQYF. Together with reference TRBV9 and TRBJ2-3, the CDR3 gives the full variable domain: DSGVTQTPKHLITATGQRVTLRCSPRSGDLSVYWYQQSLDQGLQFLIQYYNGEERAKGNILERFSAQQFPDLHSELNLSSLELGDSALYFCASSVESGGSTDTQYFGPGTRLTVL.

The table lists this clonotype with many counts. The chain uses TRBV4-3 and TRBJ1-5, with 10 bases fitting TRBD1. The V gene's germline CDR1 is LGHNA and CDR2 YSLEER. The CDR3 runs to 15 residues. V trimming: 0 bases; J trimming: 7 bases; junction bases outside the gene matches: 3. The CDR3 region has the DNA TGCGCCAGCAGCCAAGACTGGACAGGGGGGCAGCCCCAGCATTTT. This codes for CASSQDWTGGQPQHF.

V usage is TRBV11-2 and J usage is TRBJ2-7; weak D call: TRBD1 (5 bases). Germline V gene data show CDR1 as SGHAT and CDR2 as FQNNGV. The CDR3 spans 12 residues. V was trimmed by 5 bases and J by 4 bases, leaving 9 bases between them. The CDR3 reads CASSRDRYEQYF. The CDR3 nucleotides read TGTGCCAGCAGCCGAGACAGATACGAGCAGTACTTC.

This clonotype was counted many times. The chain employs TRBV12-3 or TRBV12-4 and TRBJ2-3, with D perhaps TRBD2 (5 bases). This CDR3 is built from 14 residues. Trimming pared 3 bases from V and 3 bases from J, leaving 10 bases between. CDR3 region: CASSLAWETDTQYF. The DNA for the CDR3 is TGTGCCAGCAGTTTGGCCTGGGAGACAGATACGCAGTATTTT.

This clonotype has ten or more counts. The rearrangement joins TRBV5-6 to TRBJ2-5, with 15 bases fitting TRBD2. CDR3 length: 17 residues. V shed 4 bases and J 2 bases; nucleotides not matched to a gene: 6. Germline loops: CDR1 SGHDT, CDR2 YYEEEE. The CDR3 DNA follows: TGTGCCAGCAGCCCAGGGACTAGCGGGGGGACTCAAGAGACCCAGTACTTC. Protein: CASSPGTSGGTQETQYF.

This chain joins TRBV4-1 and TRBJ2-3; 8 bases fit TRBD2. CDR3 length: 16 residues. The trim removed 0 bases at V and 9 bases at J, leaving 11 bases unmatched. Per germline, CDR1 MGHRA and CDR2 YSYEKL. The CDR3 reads CASSQEGRTGGHTQYF. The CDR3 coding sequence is TGCGCCAGCAGCCAAGAAGGTAGAACGGGGGGGCACACGCAGTATTTT.

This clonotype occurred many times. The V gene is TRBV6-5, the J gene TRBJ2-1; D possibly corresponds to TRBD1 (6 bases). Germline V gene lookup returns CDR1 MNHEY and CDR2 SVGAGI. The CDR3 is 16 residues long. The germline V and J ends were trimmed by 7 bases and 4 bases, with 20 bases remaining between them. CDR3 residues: CASMGAHSLGYNEQFF. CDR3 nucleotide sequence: TGTGCCAGCATGGGGGCCCACTCCCTGGGGTACAATGAGCAGTTCTTC.

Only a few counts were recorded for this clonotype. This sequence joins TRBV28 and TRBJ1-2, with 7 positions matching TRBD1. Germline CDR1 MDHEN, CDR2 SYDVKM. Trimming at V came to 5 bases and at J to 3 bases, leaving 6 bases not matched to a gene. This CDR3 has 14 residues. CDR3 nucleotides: TGTGCCAGCAGTCGCAACAGGGGCTACTATGGCTACACCTTC. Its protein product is CASSRNRGYYGYTF.

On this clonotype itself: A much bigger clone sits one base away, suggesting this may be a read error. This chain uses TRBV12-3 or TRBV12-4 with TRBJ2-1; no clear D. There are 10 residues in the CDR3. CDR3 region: CAGSSREQFF. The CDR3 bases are TGTGCCGGCAGTTCGAGGGAGCAGTTCTTC.

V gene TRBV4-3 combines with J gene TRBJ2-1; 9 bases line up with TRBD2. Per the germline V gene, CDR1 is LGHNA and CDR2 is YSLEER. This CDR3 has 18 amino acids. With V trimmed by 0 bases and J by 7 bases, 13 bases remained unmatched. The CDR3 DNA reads TGCGCCAGCAGCCAAGAATGGGCGGCGGGGGGGCCGGATAATGAGCAGTTCTTC. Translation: CASSQEWAAGGPDNEQFF.

CDR3 residues: CASSQDDGFDEQYF. The CDR3 DNA reads as TGTGCCAGCAGCCAAGACGATGGGTTCGACGAGCAGTACTTC. J is TRBJ2-7 and V is TRBV3-1; D unclear. The CDR3 runs 14 residues. V was trimmed by 0 bases and J by 5 bases, leaving 11 bases between them. The germline V gene has CDR1 LGHDT and CDR2 YNNKEL (reference sequence).

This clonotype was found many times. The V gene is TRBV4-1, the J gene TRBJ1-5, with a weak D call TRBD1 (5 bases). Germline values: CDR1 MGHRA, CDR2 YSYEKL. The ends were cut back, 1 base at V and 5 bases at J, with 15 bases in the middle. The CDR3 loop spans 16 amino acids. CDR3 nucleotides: TGCGCCAGCAGCCAAGCGCGGGGGTTTTACGATCAGCCCCAGCATTTT. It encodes CASSQARGFYDQPQHF.

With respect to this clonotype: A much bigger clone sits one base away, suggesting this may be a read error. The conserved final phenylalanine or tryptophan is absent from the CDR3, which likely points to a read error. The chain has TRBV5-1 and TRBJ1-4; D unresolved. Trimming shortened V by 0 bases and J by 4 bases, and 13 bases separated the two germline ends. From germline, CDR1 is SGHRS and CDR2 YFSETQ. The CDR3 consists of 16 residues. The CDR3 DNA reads TGCGCCAGCAGCTTGGCCGGACCCACCTTTAATGAAAAACTGTTTTCT. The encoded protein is CASSLAGPTFNEKLFS.

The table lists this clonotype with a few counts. In nucleotides, the CDR3 is TGTGCCAGCAGCCGGGGGGGTTCGGTTGGTATGGATCCAGGCAATCAGCCCCAGCATTTT. This sequence encodes CASSRGGSVGMDPGNQPQHF. The chain links TRBV5-6 to TRBJ1-5, with D tentatively TRBD1 (5 bases). Germline loops: CDR1 SGHDT, CDR2 YYEEEE. The CDR3 totals 20 residues. Trimming shortened V by 4 bases and J by 2 bases, and 28 bases separated the two germline ends. Full variable domain (missing parts from reference TRBV5-6 and TRBJ1-5): DAGVTQSPTHLIKTRGQQVTLRCSPKSGHDTVSWYQQALGQGPQFIFQYYEEEERQRGNFPDRFSGHQFPNYSSELNVNALLLGDSALYLCASSRGGSVGMDPGNQPQHFGDGTRLSIL.

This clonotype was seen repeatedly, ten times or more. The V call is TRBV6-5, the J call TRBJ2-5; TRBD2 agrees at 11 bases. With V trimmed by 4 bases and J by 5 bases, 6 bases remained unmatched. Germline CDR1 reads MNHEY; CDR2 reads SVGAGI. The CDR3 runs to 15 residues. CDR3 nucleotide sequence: TGTGCCAGCAGTTGGAAAGTAGCGGGGGGGGAGACCCAGTACTTC. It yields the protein CASSWKVAGGETQYF.

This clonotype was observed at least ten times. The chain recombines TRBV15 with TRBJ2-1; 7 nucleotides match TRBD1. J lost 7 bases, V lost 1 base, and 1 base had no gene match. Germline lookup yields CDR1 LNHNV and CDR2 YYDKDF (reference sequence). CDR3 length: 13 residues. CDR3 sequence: CATSRGRGNEQFF. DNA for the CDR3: TGTGCCACCAGCAGAGGCAGGGGGAATGAGCAGTTCTTC.